What follows are 32 T cell receptor beta chains derived from one specimen sequenced in a study of blood T cell repertoires in COVID-19. Clones were sequenced by immunoSEQ multiplex PCR, and TCRdb holds only the in-frame ones, with some missing. The data hold 68,000 or so clones, with over 70% observed a single time. Material for sequencing was peripheral blood. The source is a human donor in a cohort sampled during active COVID-19.

This clone was observed a handful of times. This sequence joins TRBV7-9 and TRBJ1-2, with 10 positions matching TRBD1. V shed 2 bases and J 8 bases; nucleotides not matched to a gene: 5. The length of the CDR3 is 14 residues. Germline CDR1 SEHNR, CDR2 FQNEAQ (reference sequence). CDR3 nucleotides: TGTGCCAGCAGCTTATCGGACAGGGGGGGCGGCTACACCTTC. Its protein product is CASSLSDRGGGYTF.

This chain connects TRBV7-9 to TRBJ2-5; D possibly corresponds to TRBD1 (5 bases). V lost 0 bases and J 2 bases, leaving 19 bases between the germline ends. Germline V gives CDR1 SEHNR, CDR2 FQNEAQ (reference sequence). This CDR3 contains 18 residues. CDR3 sequence: CASSLAVNWGSSQETQYF. The CDR3 nucleotides are TGTGCCAGCAGCTTAGCGGTAAATTGGGGCAGTTCTCAAGAGACCCAGTACTTC.

The chain employs TRBV27 and TRBJ2-3; the match to TRBD2 covers 13 bases. The CDR3 is 19 amino acids. Germline CDR1 MNHEY, CDR2 SMNVEV (reference sequence). The V segment lost 3 bases and the J segment 2 bases; nucleotides outside the gene matches: 11. Here the CDR3 reads CASSLGRLAGGGATDTQYF. The CDR3 nucleotides read TGTGCCAGCAGTTTGGGGCGACTAGCGGGAGGAGGGGCCACAGATACGCAGTATTTT.

V usage is TRBV11-2 and J usage is TRBJ1-2; weak D call: TRBD1 (6 bases). Germline lookup yields CDR1 SGHAT and CDR2 FQNNGV. This CDR3 has 14 residues. Trimming shortened V by 6 bases and J by 5 bases, and 16 bases separated the two germline ends. The CDR3 is CASSYQAQGYGYTF. The DNA of the CDR3 is TGTGCCAGCAGTTATCAAGCCCAGGGGTATGGCTACACCTTC.

The V gene is TRBV6-5, the J gene TRBJ1-5, with 8 positions matching TRBD1. This CDR3 region has 14 residues. V lost 7 bases to trimming and J lost 2 bases; unmatched junction nucleotides: 4. The V gene's germline CDR1 is MNHEY and CDR2 SVGAGI. The CDR3 sequence is CASKQGAGNQPQHF. The CDR3 DNA reads as TGTGCCAGCAAGCAGGGGGCTGGCAATCAGCCCCAGCATTTT.

The rearrangement links TRBV3-1 (or the pseudogene TRBV3-2) to TRBJ2-5; TRBD2 matches at 7 bases. V was clipped by 1 base and J by 7 bases; unmatched bases: 9. This CDR3 is 15 amino acids long. The V gene's germline CDR1 is LGHDT and CDR2 YNNKEL (reference sequence). The CDR3 bases are TGTGCCAGCAGCCAAGGCTCGGGCCCGGGGGGGACCCAGTACTTC. Residues: CASSQGSGPGGTQYF.

The chain joins TRBV27 to TRBJ2-7, with D tentatively TRBD1 (6 bases). Trimming removed 1 base at V and 3 bases at J, with 10 bases between. The CDR3 is 14 residues long. Per the germline V gene, CDR1 is MNHEY and CDR2 is SMNVEV (reference sequence). The CDR3 sequence is CASSLYAGDYEQYF. The CDR3 DNA follows: TGTGCCAGCAGTTTATACGCAGGGGACTACGAGCAGTACTTC.

By share, this clone counts as medium-sized. The chain carries TRBV28 and TRBJ1-3, with a possible D match to TRBD1 (6 bases). CDR3 length: 18 amino acids. Germline CDR1 is MDHEN and CDR2 is SYDVKM. The ends were cut back, 5 bases at V and 0 bases at J, with 20 bases in the middle. The DNA of the CDR3 is TGTGCCAGCAGTCCAACACCGGGACACACGAGCTCTGGAAACACCATATATTTT. This gives the protein CASSPTPGHTSSGNTIYF. Variable domain in full (rest from reference TRBV28 and TRBJ1-3): DVKVTQSSRYLVKRTGEKVFLECVQDMDHENMFWYRQDPGLGLRLIYFSYDVKMKEKGDIPEGYSVSREKKERFSLILESASTNQTSMYLCASSPTPGHTSSGNTIYFGEGSWLTVV.

This sequence joins TRBV5-4 and TRBJ2-1; TRBD2 matches 11 bases. The J segment lost 8 bases and the V segment lost 2 bases, leaving 12 bases of the junction unmatched. This CDR3 contains 17 residues. CDR1 is SGHNT and CDR2 is YYREEE in the germline V gene (reference sequence). CDR3 DNA: TGTGCCAGCAGCTTCGTAGCGGGGGGGCCTAGGAGGGATGAGCAGTTCTTC. Amino acid sequence: CASSFVAGGPRRDEQFF.

The chain combines TRBV6-5 with TRBJ1-1, with 9 bases identical to TRBD1. The ends lost 5 bases at V and 5 bases at J; junction bases unmatched: 3. The germline CDR1 and CDR2 sequences are MNHEY and SVGAGI. This CDR3 contains 13 residues. The CDR3 protein is CASSRQGGTEAFF. The CDR3, as DNA: TGTGCCAGCAGTCGACAGGGGGGGACTGAAGCTTTCTTT.

This clone was counted once. V is TRBV30 and J is TRBJ2-1; D is unresolved. V lost 0 bases and J lost 6, with 6 bases in between. This CDR3 contains 12 residues. Germline V gene sequence: CDR1 GTSNPN, CDR2 SVGIG (reference sequence). CDR3 residues: CAWSVLANEQFF. In DNA, the CDR3 is TGTGCCTGGAGTGTACTCGCCAATGAGCAGTTCTTC. The full variable domain, rest sourced from reference TRBV30 and TRBJ2-1, is SQTIHQWPATLVQPVGSPLSLECTVEGTSNPNLYWYRQAAGRGLQLLFYSVGIGQISSEVPQNLSASRPQDRQFILSSKKLLLSDSGFYLCAWSVLANEQFFGPGTRLTVL.

The rearrangement joins TRBV28 to TRBJ1-5, with D perhaps matching TRBD1 (5 bases). Looked up from germline, CDR1 is MDHEN and CDR2 is SYDVKM. This CDR3 spans 14 amino acids. V was pared by 2 bases and J by 6 bases, with 11 bases between. Here the CDR3 DNA reads TGTGCCAGCAGTTTAGACGGGGGTCGTCAGCCCCAGCATTTT. This translates into CASSLDGGRQPQHF.

The chain is built from TRBV5-6 and TRBJ2-5; D gene ambiguous. The germline V and J ends were trimmed by 4 bases and 5 bases, with 6 bases remaining between them. Germline V gene data show CDR1 as SGHDT and CDR2 as YYEEEE. CDR3 length equals 11 residues. The CDR3 loop is CASSQYETQYF. The CDR3 nucleotides read TGTGCCAGCAGCCAGTACGAGACCCAGTACTTC.

This chain links TRBV5-1 with TRBJ1-1; 7 bases map to TRBD1. This CDR3 is 14 amino acids long. CDR1 is SGHRS, CDR2 YFSETQ, per germline. Trimming took 5 bases from V and 6 from J; bases not matched to a gene: 10. CDR3 bases: TGCGCCAGCAGAAATTTTTTTACAGGGGCTGAAGCTTTCTTT. Translation gives CASRNFFTGAEAFF.

The chain combines TRBV3-1 (or the pseudogene TRBV3-2) with TRBJ2-6; TRBD1 aligns across 10 bases. The trim removed 2 bases at V and 0 bases at J, leaving 13 bases unmatched. The CDR3 is 21 amino acids. Germline V gene sequence: CDR1 LGHDT, CDR2 YNNKEL (reference sequence). The CDR3 sequence: CASSQLVSRTGGNSGANVLTF. In DNA, the CDR3 is TGTGCCAGCAGCCAACTCGTATCCCGGACAGGGGGGAACTCTGGGGCCAACGTCCTGACTTTC.

The sample holds one count of this clone. The V gene is TRBV18, the J gene TRBJ1-1; D call uncertain. The CDR3 is 14 residues long. Trimming took 0 bases from V and 2 from J, leaving 7 bases between them. Germline-derived CDR1 and CDR2 are KGHSH and LQKENI. The CDR3 sequence: CASSPPTVNTEAFF. The DNA of the CDR3 is TGTGCCAGCTCACCACCCACAGTAAACACTGAAGCTTTCTTT.

The rearrangement uses TRBV6-5 and TRBJ2-7, with TRBD2 matching 11 bases. Germline CDR1 is MNHEY and CDR2 is SVGAGI. The ends lost 0 bases at V and 2 bases at J; junction bases unmatched: 0. This CDR3 has 15 residues. Here the CDR3 DNA reads TGTGCCAGCAGTTACTCGGGACTAGCGGCCTACGAGCAGTACTTC. Its protein is CASSYSGLAAYEQYF.

This clone was recorded only once. The J gene is TRBJ1-2, the V gene TRBV28; D is ambiguous. V dropped 3 bases and J dropped 7 bases, with 9 bases sitting between them. CDR1 and CDR2 (germline): MDHEN, SYDVKM. The CDR3 loop spans 12 amino acids. CDR3 protein: CASSFRVAGYTF. CDR3 coding DNA: TGTGCCAGCAGTTTCCGGGTGGCTGGCTACACCTTC.

The chain links TRBV6-1 to TRBJ1-3, with D unresolved. Germline loops: CDR1 MNHNS, CDR2 SASEGT. The CDR3 contains 12 residues. With 2 bases removed from V and 3 bases from J, the gap between germline ends came to 2 bases. CDR3 bases: TGTGCCAGCAGTGAATATGGAAACACCATATATTTT. Amino acids: CASSEYGNTIYF.

This clone was recorded a few times. The rearrangement links TRBV3-1 (or the pseudogene TRBV3-2) to TRBJ1-4; the D gene is possibly TRBD1 (5 bases). CDR1 and CDR2 (germline): LGHDT, YNNKEL (reference sequence). There are 15 residues in the CDR3. V lost 4 bases, J lost 6 bases, and 15 bases lay in between. The CDR3 nucleotides are TGTGCCAGCAGCCTAAGCCGGGACTTCGATGAAAAACTGTTTTTT. Encoded protein: CASSLSRDFDEKLFF.

The genes are TRBV6-5 and TRBJ1-5, with D possibly TRBD1 on 6 matching bases. The V gene lost 6 bases and the J gene lost 4 bases, with 16 bases spanning the gap. Germline values: CDR1 MNHEY, CDR2 SVGAGI. The CDR3 loop spans 15 amino acids. The CDR3 spells CASSSSGHSNQPQHF. CDR3 DNA sequence: TGTGCCAGCAGCAGTTCGGGACACAGTAATCAGCCCCAGCATTTT.

The chain employs TRBV2 and TRBJ1-4; tentatively, D is TRBD1 (6 bases). Per germline, CDR1 SNHLY and CDR2 FYNNEI. CDR3 length: 15 residues. Trimming pared 8 bases from V and 2 bases from J, leaving 15 bases between. The CDR3 DNA is TGTGCCAGCGGCGGGGGCTTTACGACTAATGAAAAACTGTTTTTT. Protein: CASGGGFTTNEKLFF.

V is TRBV28 and J is TRBJ1-3, with 7 nucleotides matching TRBD1. The CDR3 is made up of 16 amino acids. Germline trimming cut 6 bases from V and 3 bases from J; bases unmatched to any gene: 11. The germline CDR1 and CDR2 sequences are MDHEN and SYDVKM. The CDR3 DNA reads TGTGCCAGCAGCTCCACCGGGACAGAAGTTGGAAACACCATATATTTT. Its protein is CASSSTGTEVGNTIYF.

V usage is TRBV10-2 and J usage is TRBJ1-4; D perhaps matches TRBD1 (6 bases). The V end was cut by 6 bases, the J end by 7 bases, with 15 bases between. The CDR3 has 14 residues. The germline gives CDR1 WSHSY, CDR2 SAAADI. The CDR3 DNA sequence: TGCGCCAGCAGGTGGACAGCAGGATCTGAAAAACTGTTTTTT. It specifies CASRWTAGSEKLFF.

The chain recombines TRBV6-5 with TRBJ1-5; 10 bases fit TRBD1. The trim removed 6 bases at V and 5 bases at J, leaving 7 bases unmatched. CDR1 is MNHEY and CDR2 is SVGAGI in the germline V gene. The CDR3 consists of 15 residues. The CDR3 coding sequence is TGTGCCAGCAGGGAGACAGGGGGCGGCTATCAGCCCCAGCATTTT. This codes for CASRETGGGYQPQHF.

This clone has only one observation. The J gene is TRBJ2-7, the V gene TRBV28, with D uncertain. Germline values: CDR1 MDHEN, CDR2 SYDVKM. With 5 bases removed from V and 2 bases from J, the gap between germline ends came to 16 bases. The CDR3 contains 15 residues. The CDR3 loop is CASSAESTPPYEQYF. CDR3 bases: TGTGCCAGCAGTGCCGAGTCGACTCCCCCCTACGAGCAGTACTTC.

The gene calls are TRBV12-3 or TRBV12-4 and TRBJ1-3; D not resolved. The V and J ends lost 5 bases and 2 bases respectively, with 7 bases between them. The CDR3 runs to 13 residues. This chain's CDR3 is CASSPHTGNTIYF. The CDR3 DNA follows: TGTGCCAGCAGTCCCCACACTGGAAACACCATATATTTT.

V usage is TRBV7-9 and J usage is TRBJ2-7, with D tentatively TRBD2 (5 bases). This CDR3 spans 15 amino acids. The V end lost 4 bases, the J end lost 0 bases, and 13 bases lay between the germline ends. Germline V lookup: CDR1 SEHNR, CDR2 FQNEAQ (reference sequence). CDR3 coding DNA: TGTGCCAGCAGCTCTGGCGGCCGGGGCTCCTACGAGCAGTACTTC. Amino acid sequence: CASSSGGRGSYEQYF.

The rearrangement uses TRBV6-5 and TRBJ1-5; D is possibly TRBD1 (5 bases). V lost 5 bases and J lost 3, with 14 bases in between. This CDR3 region has 15 residues. Germline V lookup: CDR1 MNHEY, CDR2 SVGAGI. CDR3 protein: CASSRGEPINQPQHF. The CDR3 DNA reads TGTGCCAGCAGTCGGGGGGAGCCGATCAATCAGCCCCAGCATTTT.

The V and J genes are TRBV6-5 and TRBJ1-3; D is possibly TRBD1 (6 bases). From germline, CDR1 is MNHEY and CDR2 SVGAGI. Deletions cut 6 bases from V and 14 bases from J, with 17 bases between. The CDR3 has 12 amino acids. The CDR3 reads CASSLDRRRLYF. CDR3 DNA: TGTGCCAGCAGCCTTGACAGGAGGCGATTATATTTT.

The chain joins TRBV7-2 to TRBJ2-3; D may be TRBD2 (5 bases). V was trimmed by 1 base and J by 0 bases, leaving 8 bases between them. The CDR3 is 15 amino acids. Germline V gene lookup returns CDR1 SGHTA and CDR2 FQGNSA. CDR3 loop: CASSLESGSTDTQYF. The DNA of the CDR3 is TGTGCCAGCAGCTTAGAGAGCGGTAGCACAGATACGCAGTATTTT.

The chain links TRBV2 to TRBJ1-1, with 10 nucleotides matching TRBD1. CDR3 length equals 14 residues. J lost 7 bases, V lost 6 bases, and 8 bases had no gene match. Per the germline V gene, CDR1 is SNHLY and CDR2 is FYNNEI. The CDR3 reads CASSSRQGAVEAFF. As DNA, the CDR3 is TGTGCCAGCAGCAGTAGACAGGGGGCGGTTGAAGCTTTCTTT.